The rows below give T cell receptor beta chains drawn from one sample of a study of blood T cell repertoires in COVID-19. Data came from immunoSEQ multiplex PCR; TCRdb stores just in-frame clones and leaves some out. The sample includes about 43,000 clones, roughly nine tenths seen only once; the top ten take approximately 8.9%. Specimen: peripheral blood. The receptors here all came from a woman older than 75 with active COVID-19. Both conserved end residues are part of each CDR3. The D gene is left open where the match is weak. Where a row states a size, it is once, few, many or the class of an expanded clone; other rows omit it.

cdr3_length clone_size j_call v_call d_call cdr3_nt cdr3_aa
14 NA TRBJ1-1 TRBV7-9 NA TGTGCCAGCAGATTAGGAGCCGGGGGGACTGAAGCTTTCTTT CASRLGAGGTEAFF
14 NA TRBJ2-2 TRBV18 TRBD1 TGTGCCAGCTTTTCGGACAGGGGCACCGGGGAGCTGTTTTTT CASFSDRGTGELFF
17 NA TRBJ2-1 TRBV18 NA TGTGCCAGCTCACCCCTTAAAGGGGGAATCTCCTACAATGAGCAGTTCTTC CASSPLKGGISYNEQFF
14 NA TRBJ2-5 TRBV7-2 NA TGTGCCAGCAGTAGCGTTCGGCGGGCGGAGACCCAGTACTTC CASSSVRRAETQYF
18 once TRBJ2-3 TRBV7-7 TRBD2 TGTGCCAGCAGCTTAGGGGTTGGCGGGGGGGCAGGCACAGATACGCAGTATTTT CASSLGVGGGAGTDTQYF
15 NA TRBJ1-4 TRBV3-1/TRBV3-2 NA TGTGCCAGCAGCCCCCGGGGGGAACGTAATGAAAAACTGTTTTTT CASSPRGERNEKLFF
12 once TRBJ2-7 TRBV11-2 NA TGTGCCAGCAGCTTAACGGGCTACGAGCAGTACTTC CASSLTGYEQYF
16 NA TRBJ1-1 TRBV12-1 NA TGTGCCAGCAGCCGGCCGGGGACAGCTTTGAACACTGAAGCTTTCTTT CASSRPGTALNTEAFF
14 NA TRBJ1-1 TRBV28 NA TGTGCCAGCCAGCGCGGGGGGCAGGACACTGAAGCTTTCTTT CASQRGGQDTEAFF
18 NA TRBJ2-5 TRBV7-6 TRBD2 TGTGCCAGCAGCTTAGACCAGTTGACTAGCGGGGGTGGGAAGACCCAGTACTTC CASSLDQLTSGGGKTQYF
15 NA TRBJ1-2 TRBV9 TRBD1 TGTGCCAGCAGCTTCCGGACAGGGATGGACTATGGCTACACCTTC CASSFRTGMDYGYTF
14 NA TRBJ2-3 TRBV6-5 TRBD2 TGTGCCAGCAGCCGTAGCGGGGGGCCCGGTACGCAGTATTTT CASSRSGGPGTQYF
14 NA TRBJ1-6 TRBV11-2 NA TGTGCCAGCAGCTTAGATCGGAGGATTTCACCCCTCCACTTT CASSLDRRISPLHF
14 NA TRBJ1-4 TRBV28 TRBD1 TGTGCCAGCAGCATGGACAGGGGCAATGAAAAACTGTTTTTT CASSMDRGNEKLFF
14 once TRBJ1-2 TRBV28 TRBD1 TGTGCCAGCAGTCCGGGACAGGCCCGGTATGGCTACACCTTC CASSPGQARYGYTF
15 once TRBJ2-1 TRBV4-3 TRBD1 TGCGCCAGCAGCCAAGACGGGACAGCCTACAATGAGCAGTTCTTC CASSQDGTAYNEQFF
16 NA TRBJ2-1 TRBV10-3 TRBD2 TGTGCCATCAGCGATAGCGGGGGGGCGTCCTACAATGAGCAGTTCTTC CAISDSGGASYNEQFF
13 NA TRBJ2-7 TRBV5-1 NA TGCGCCAGCAGCTTGGACAGGTCATACGAGCAGTACTTC CASSLDRSYEQYF
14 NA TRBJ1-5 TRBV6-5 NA TGTGCCAGCAACCCTACAGGGCAGGGTCAGCCCCAGCATTTT CASNPTGQGQPQHF
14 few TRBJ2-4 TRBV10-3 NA TGTGCCATCAGTGAACCAGGCCGCTCAGACATTCAGTACTTC CAISEPGRSDIQYF
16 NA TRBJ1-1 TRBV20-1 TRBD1 TGCAGTGCTAGTGGGGGGACAGGGGTCGCCTTCACTGAAGCTTTCTTT CSASGGTGVAFTEAFF
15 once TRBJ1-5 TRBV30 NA TGTGCCTGGGGAAACGCAGGAATACGCAATCAGCCCCAGCATTTT CAWGNAGIRNQPQHF
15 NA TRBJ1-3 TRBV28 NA TGTGCCAGCAGTTTATTTCCCAGCTCTGGAAACACCATATATTTT CASSLFPSSGNTIYF
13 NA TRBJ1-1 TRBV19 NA TGTGCCAGTATTAGTGAGTTGAACACTGAAGCTTTCTTT CASISELNTEAFF
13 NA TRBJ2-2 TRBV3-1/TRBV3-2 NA TGTGCCAGCAGCCAATTTAGCACCGGGGAGCTGTTTTTT CASSQFSTGELFF
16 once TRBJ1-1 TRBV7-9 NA TGTGCCAGCAGCCCCTACACAGTGCCCATGAACACTGAAGCTTTCTTT CASSPYTVPMNTEAFF